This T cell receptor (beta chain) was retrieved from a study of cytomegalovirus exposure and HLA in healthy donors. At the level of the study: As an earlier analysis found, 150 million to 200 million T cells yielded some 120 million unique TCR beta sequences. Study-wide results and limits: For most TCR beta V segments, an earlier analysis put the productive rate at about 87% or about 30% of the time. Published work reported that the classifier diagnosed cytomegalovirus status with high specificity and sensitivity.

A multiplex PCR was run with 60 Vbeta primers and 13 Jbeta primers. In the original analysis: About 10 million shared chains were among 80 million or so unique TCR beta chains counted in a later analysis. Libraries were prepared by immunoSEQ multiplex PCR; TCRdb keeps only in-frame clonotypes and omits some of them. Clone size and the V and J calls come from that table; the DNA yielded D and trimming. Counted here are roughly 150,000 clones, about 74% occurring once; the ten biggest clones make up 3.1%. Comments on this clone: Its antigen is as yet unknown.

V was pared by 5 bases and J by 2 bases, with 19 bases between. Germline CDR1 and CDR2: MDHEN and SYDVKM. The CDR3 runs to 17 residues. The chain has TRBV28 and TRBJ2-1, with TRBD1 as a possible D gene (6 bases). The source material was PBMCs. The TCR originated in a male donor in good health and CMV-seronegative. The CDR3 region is CASSLFSQGRAYNEQFF. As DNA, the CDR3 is TGTGCCAGCAGTCTCTTTTCACAGGGAAGGGCCTACAATGAGCAGTTCTTC.